This T cell receptor (beta chain) was captured by sequencing in a study of blood T cell repertoires in COVID-19. Study details: The study drew acute and convalescent COVID-19 samples from the United States, Italy and Spain. PBMCs, B-cell-depleted T cells, or T cells were the source of the cDNA or gDNA that made up the material.

The CDR3 has 13 amino acids. Per the germline V gene, CDR1 is LGHDT and CDR2 is YNNKEL (reference sequence). V dropped 6 bases and J dropped 4 bases, with 9 bases sitting between them. Per the original data handling: For nucleated cells, counts were estimated from reference gene primer amplification. Sequencing used immunoSEQ multiplex PCR; TCRdb keeps in-frame clones, though not all of them. That table furnishes V, J and clone size, whereas the DNA furnished D and trimming. The repertoire has some 240,000 clones, roughly 89% of them found once; the top ten carry roughly 6%. V is TRBV3-1 (or the pseudogene TRBV3-2) and J is TRBJ2-2; D not resolved. This receptor was obtained from a man between 60 and 70 years old who had recovered from COVID-19. Sequencing was carried out using peripheral blood. CDR3 DNA sequence: TGTGCCAGCAGTCTCCTGGCCACCGGGGAGCTGTTTTTT. It encodes CASSLLATGELFF.